This is a list of T cell receptor beta chains from one sample in a study of cytomegalovirus exposure and HLA in healthy donors. Some clones are missing from TCRdb's copy, which holds only in-frame ones; the method was immunoSEQ multiplex PCR. Of about 130,000 clones listed, roughly 79% are singletons. Sequenced material: PBMCs. The receptor set was obtained from a man aged 25 to 45 in good health and CMV-seropositive. The CDR3 runs from the conserved cysteine through the conserved F or W. The D gene is left open where the match is weak. Size is stated for part of the rows, as once, few or many counts, or as a class when the clone is expanded.

CASSVQGFDEAFF,TGTGCCAGCAGCGTCCAGGGGTTCGATGAAGCTTTCTTT,-,TRBV9,TRBJ1-1,-
CASKPRASNEKLFF,TGTGCCAGCAAGCCCAGGGCTAGTAATGAAAAACTGTTTTTT,-,TRBV6-6,TRBJ1-4,-
CASSWTGQPFSGANVLTF,TGTGCCAGCAGCTGGACGGGACAGCCATTCTCTGGGGCCAACGTCCTGACTTTC,TRBD1,TRBV27,TRBJ2-6,-
CASVRALSYEQYF,TGTGCCAGCGTCCGAGCATTGAGCTACGAGCAGTACTTC,-,TRBV28,TRBJ2-7,few
CASSLTSGGRTGELFF,TGTGCCAGCAGCTTGACAAGCGGGGGGCGCACCGGGGAGCTGTTTTTT,TRBD2,TRBV5-6,TRBJ2-2,few
CASSLHDRNTGELFF,TGCGCCAGCAGCTTACATGACAGGAACACCGGGGAGCTGTTTTTT,-,TRBV5-1,TRBJ2-2,-
CARSLVFERGYEQYF,TGTGCCAGAAGCTTGGTTTTCGAAAGAGGCTACGAGCAGTACTTC,-,TRBV5-3,TRBJ2-7,-
CASSLMGGNTEAFF,TGTGCCAGCAGTTTGATGGGGGGAAACACTGAAGCTTTCTTT,-,TRBV2,TRBJ1-1,-
CASRGDGNTEAFF,TGTGCCAGCAGGGGCGACGGAAACACTGAAGCTTTCTTT,-,TRBV2,TRBJ1-1,-
CASSVGQGAGELFF,TGTGCCAGCAGCGTCGGACAGGGGGCCGGGGAGCTGTTTTTT,TRBD1,TRBV9,TRBJ2-2,-
CASKGLTDQGPAVDTQYF,TGCGCCAGCAAGGGATTAACCGACCAGGGCCCTGCCGTAGATACGCAGTATTTT,-,TRBV5-1,TRBJ2-3,-
CASSLGQGAPYNEQFF,TGTGCCAGCAGCTTAGGACAGGGGGCTCCCTACAATGAGCAGTTCTTC,TRBD1,TRBV7-9,TRBJ2-1,-
CSVRTVEYGYTF,TGCAGCGTTCGGACAGTGGAGTATGGCTACACCTTC,-,TRBV29-1,TRBJ1-2,-
CASRDSEDRRYEQYF,TGTGCCAGCAGGGATTCTGAGGACAGGAGGTACGAGCAGTACTTC,TRBD1,TRBV6-1,TRBJ2-7,-
CASSEYWAGNGYTF,TGTGCCAGCAGTGAATATTGGGCAGGGAATGGCTACACCTTC,-,TRBV6-1,TRBJ1-2,-
CASSSGLAANTGELFF,TGCGCCAGCAGCTCCGGACTAGCGGCAAACACCGGGGAGCTGTTTTTT,TRBD2,TRBV5-1,TRBJ2-2,-
CASSRAGGTYEQYF,TGTGCCAGTAGTAGGGCAGGGGGTACCTACGAGCAGTACTTC,TRBD1,TRBV19,TRBJ2-7,-
CASSTGTGPNTEAFF,TGTGCCAGCAGTACCGGGACAGGGCCGAACACTGAAGCTTTCTTT,TRBD1,TRBV6-1,TRBJ1-1,-
CASSLGPPGYSGANVLTF,TGTGCCAGCAGCTTAGGTCCCCCGGGTTACTCTGGGGCCAACGTCCTGACTTTC,-,TRBV7-2,TRBJ2-6,-
CASSSRTGEGYEQYF,TGTGCCAGCAGTTCAAGGACAGGGGAGGGGTACGAGCAGTACTTC,TRBD1,TRBV27,TRBJ2-7,-
CASSTGQGENSPQHF,TGTGCCAGCAGCACCGGACAGGGCGAAAATTCGCCCCAGCATTTT,TRBD1,TRBV7-9,TRBJ1-5,-
CASSLGTLHDNEQFF,TGTGCCAGCAGCCTCGGGACTCTCCATGACAATGAGCAGTTCTTC,-,TRBV11-3,TRBJ2-1,-
CAVYSPTSTDTQYF,TGTGCCGTATACAGCCCAACTAGCACAGATACGCAGTATTTT,-,TRBV30,TRBJ2-3,-
CASRRGVGTEAFF,TGTGCCAGCAGACGGGGGGTCGGCACTGAAGCTTTCTTT,-,TRBV6-5,TRBJ1-1,once
CASSLWTSSGSRHEQYF,TGTGCCAGCAGCTTATGGACTAGTAGCGGGAGTCGCCACGAGCAGTACTTC,TRBD2,TRBV11-2,TRBJ2-7,-
CASTTLGTAGDTQYF,TGCGCCAGCACAACCCTCGGGACAGCTGGGGATACGCAGTATTTT,TRBD1,TRBV5-1,TRBJ2-3,-
CASSVLGGLAGREFF,TGTGCCAGCAGTGTTTTGGGTGGACTAGCGGGAAGGGAGTTCTTC,TRBD2,TRBV2,TRBJ2-1,once
CASTMGPGYSNQPQHF,TGTGCCAGTACCATGGGTCCAGGCTATAGCAATCAGCCCCAGCATTTT,-,TRBV19,TRBJ1-5,-
CASSLTGPPGAFF,TGCGCCAGCAGCCTGACAGGACCTCCGGGGGCTTTCTTT,-,TRBV5-1,TRBJ1-1,-
CASSLGGTGNEQYF,TGTGCCAGCAGCTTAGGGGGCACAGGGAACGAGCAGTACTTC,-,TRBV7-2,TRBJ2-7,-
CASSQDRLSYNEQFF,TGTGCCAGCAGTCAGGACAGGTTGTCCTACAATGAGCAGTTCTTC,TRBD1,TRBV6-1,TRBJ2-1,once
CASSLAGASGNTIYF,TGCGCCAGCAGCTTGGCAGGTGCCTCTGGAAACACCATATATTTT,-,TRBV5-1,TRBJ1-3,-
CASSRNGDRGYEQYF,TGTGCCAGCAGTCGAAACGGGGACAGGGGCTACGAGCAGTACTTC,TRBD1,TRBV6-1,TRBJ2-7,-
CASSSGTSGRATNEQFF,TGTGCCAGCAGTTCCGGGACTAGCGGGAGGGCCACCAATGAGCAGTTCTTC,TRBD2,TRBV27,TRBJ2-1,-
CASSQGLAGGGSSDTQYF,TGTGCCAGCAGCCAGGGACTAGCGGGTGGGGGATCGTCAGATACGCAGTATTTT,TRBD2,TRBV7-7,TRBJ2-3,-
CASSLGGGFNEQYF,TGTGCCAGCAGCTTAGGGGGCGGATTTAACGAGCAGTACTTC,-,TRBV7-2,TRBJ2-7,-
CSVEDLVESSGNTIYF,TGCAGCGTTGAAGATCTGGTCGAGAGCTCTGGAAACACCATATATTTT,-,TRBV29-1,TRBJ1-3,once
CATRDQRAANTGELFF,TGTGCCACCCGCGACCAGCGGGCGGCGAACACCGGGGAGCTGTTTTTT,-,TRBV15,TRBJ2-2,-
CAWAESYEQYF,TGTGCCTGGGCGGAGTCCTACGAGCAGTACTTC,-,TRBV30,TRBJ2-7,few
CASRGQLNTEAFF,TGTGCCAGCAGGGGACAGTTAAACACTGAAGCTTTCTTT,TRBD1,TRBV6-6,TRBJ1-1,once
CASSPTADNYGYTF,TGTGCCAGCAGCCCCACCGCGGATAACTATGGCTACACCTTC,-,TRBV7-6,TRBJ1-2,-
CASSPGSLQETQYF,TGTGCCAGTTCTCCCGGGAGCTTACAAGAGACCCAGTACTTC,-,TRBV7-9,TRBJ2-5,few
CASSVTDYEQYF,TGTGCCAGTAGTGTCACAGACTACGAGCAGTACTTC,-,TRBV19,TRBJ2-7,-
CASSLGRTGKLYNEQFF,TGCGCCAGCAGCTTGGGACGGACAGGGAAACTTTACAATGAGCAGTTCTTC,TRBD1,TRBV5-1,TRBJ2-1,-
CASSLMSASADTQYF,TGTGCCAGCAGCTTAATGTCCGCAAGTGCGGATACGCAGTATTTT,-,TRBV7-3,TRBJ2-3,-
CASSSDGRTEAFF,TGTGCCAGCAGCTCTGACGGGAGGACTGAAGCTTTCTTT,-,TRBV5-4,TRBJ1-1,-
CATSREQGSYGYTF,TGTGCCACCAGCAGAGAACAGGGGAGCTATGGCTACACCTTC,TRBD1,TRBV15,TRBJ1-2,-
CASSYGASGSDEQFF,TGTGCCAGCAGTTATGGGGCTAGCGGGAGTGATGAGCAGTTCTTC,TRBD2,TRBV6-6,TRBJ2-1,-
CSARRDYNEQFF,TGCAGCGCGCGTCGGGACTACAATGAGCAGTTCTTC,-,TRBV29-1,TRBJ2-1,-